This T cell receptor (beta chain) was sequenced for a study of T cell responses to AZD1222 COVID-19 vaccine. Pooling covered second doses at about 4 or about 12 weeks. Study conclusions and caveats: Across spike, vaccine-associated CD4 TCRs were found, dominant at 160-218 and 743-854.

Of note for this clone: Its specificity is unknown.

Germline V gene data show CDR1 as SGHDN and CDR2 as FVKESK. Trimming left V 5 bases short and J 3 bases short, with 20 bases between. The CDR3 extends over 16 amino acids. Profiled with immunoSEQ multiplex PCR; TCRdb holds only in-frame clones, not every one. Found here are under 200,000 clones, around 87% of them singletons; the top ten hold more than 4%. This specimen was peripheral blood, taken 28 days after the second AZD1222 dose. The TCR sequence derives from an adult who received the AZD1222 COVID-19 vaccine. V gene TRBV14 combines with J gene TRBJ2-7; no reliable D call. The CDR3, as DNA: TGTGCCAGCAGCGGAGACCGACCGTTGAAAGGCTACGAGCAGTACTTC. This codes for CASSGDRPLKGYEQYF.